This T cell receptor (beta chain) was documented in a study of blood T cell repertoires in COVID-19. This clone appeared a single time. As processed by the authors: Estimated nucleated cell counts came from reference gene primer amplification. The method was immunoSEQ multiplex PCR; TCRdb's version includes in-frame clones alone and lacks a portion of them. V and J calls and clone size follow that table, whereas D and trimming were derived from the DNA. The sample has some 250,000 clones, roughly 80% seen once. CDR3 length: 14 residues. The V and J ends lost 3 bases and 2 bases, in that order; junction bases with no gene match: 2. CDR1 and CDR2 (germline): SGHRS, YFSETQ.

The chain couples TRBV5-1 to TRBJ2-5, with 9 positions matching TRBD2. The sequencing sample was made of peripheral blood. This TCR was sampled from a woman in her late teens or twenties with acute or convalescent COVID-19. The CDR3: CASSWTSVQETQYF. The CDR3 DNA reads TGCGCCAGCAGCTGGACTAGCGTACAAGAGACCCAGTACTTC.